This TCR beta chain was sequenced for a study of cytomegalovirus exposure and HLA in healthy donors. 13 Jbeta primers and 60 Vbeta primers were used for the PCR. Sequencing was performed with immunoSEQ multiplex PCR; in TCRdb, only in-frame clones are kept and a portion is missing. Of some 120,000 clones listed, 50% to 70% were seen once; the top ten hold around 9.7%. The germline gives CDR1 SGHRS, CDR2 YFSETQ. The CDR3 contains 15 residues. Germline trimming cut 4 bases from V and 9 bases from J; bases unmatched to any gene: 12. Unrecorded immune exposures were likely, despite nominal health at sampling.

What was sequenced was PBMCs. The chain couples TRBV5-1 to TRBJ2-4; 8 bases agree with TRBD1. The clonotype was recovered from a woman in her thirties or forties in good health and CMV-seropositive. The CDR3 sequence is CASSGGQGEGSIQYF. The CDR3 coding sequence is TGCGCCAGCAGCGGTGGACAGGGCGAGGGGTCCATTCAGTACTTC. Drawing the rest from reference TRBV5-1 and TRBJ2-4, the complete variable domain is KAGVTQTPRYLIKTRGQQVTLSCSPISGHRSVSWYQQTPGQGLQFLFEYFSETQRNKGNFPGRFSGRQFSNSRSEMNVSTLELGDSALYLCASSGGQGEGSIQYFGAGTRLSVL.